The rows below give T cell receptor beta chains drawn from one sample of a study of CD8 T cells in Susac syndrome. TCRdb analysed the immunoSEQ multiplex PCR reads with MiXCR anew, one entry per CDR3 protein. The sample has around 130,000 distinct CDR3 sequences; roughly 89% are singletons. What was sequenced was CD8+ T cells from PBMCs. The receptors were gathered from a human donor with multiple sclerosis. The CDR3 runs from the conserved cysteine through the conserved F or W. Fields, in order: CDR3 protein, CDR3 DNA, V gene, clone size, J gene, D gene. A D gene is named only where the DNA matches it firmly. Clone size is shown for a subset of rows, as once, few, many or a class of expanded clone.

CDR3: CATAVGLGYGYTF
DNA: TGTGCCACAGCAGTCGGGTTAGGGTATGGCTACACCTTC
V: TRBV12-3/TRBV12-4
size: NA
J: TRBJ1-2
D: NA

CDR3: CASSPGPGTSYEQYF
DNA: TGTGCCAGCAGTCCGGGCCCCGGAACCTCCTACGAGCAGTACTTC
V: TRBV9
size: NA
J: TRBJ2-7
D: NA

CDR3: CSVSPTYEQYF
DNA: TGCAGTGTTTCTCCTACCTACGAGCAGTACTTC
V: TRBV20-1
size: NA
J: TRBJ2-7
D: NA

CDR3: CASSVEGSAHNEQFF
DNA: TGTGCCAGCAGTGTGGAGGGGAGTGCACACAATGAGCAGTTCTTC
V: TRBV6-4
size: NA
J: TRBJ2-1
D: NA

CDR3: CASGPRTGGGYTF
DNA: TGTGCTAGTGGTCCCCGGACAGGGGGTGGCTACACCTTC
V: TRBV12-5
size: NA
J: TRBJ1-2
D: TRBD1

CDR3: CATSWGQATNEKLFF
DNA: TGTGCCACAAGCTGGGGACAGGCAACTAATGAAAAACTGTTTTTT
V: TRBV6-5
size: NA
J: TRBJ1-4
D: TRBD1

CDR3: CSVEGTSGTGELFF
DNA: TGCAGCGTTGAAGGGACTAGCGGCACCGGGGAGCTGTTTTTT
V: TRBV29-1
size: once
J: TRBJ2-2
D: TRBD2

CDR3: CASSLGKEKAFF
DNA: TGCGCCAGCAGCTTGGGGAAGGAAAAAGCTTTCTTT
V: TRBV5-1
size: NA
J: TRBJ1-1
D: NA

CDR3: CSVEEGNTEAFF
DNA: TGCAGCGTTGAAGAGGGGAACACTGAAGCTTTCTTT
V: TRBV29-1
size: NA
J: TRBJ1-1
D: NA

CDR3: CASSSGLAGFGYEQYF
DNA: TGTGCCAGCAGCTCGGGACTAGCGGGATTTGGGTACGAGCAGTACTTC
V: TRBV6-1
size: NA
J: TRBJ2-7
D: TRBD2

CDR3: CASSAPGQGQTYNEQFF
DNA: TGTGCCAGCAGTGCTCCGGGACAGGGGCAAACCTACAATGAGCAGTTCTTC
V: TRBV2
size: NA
J: TRBJ2-1
D: TRBD1

CDR3: CASGTSGSTYEQYF
DNA: TGTGCCAGCGGGACTAGCGGGAGTACCTACGAGCAGTACTTC
V: TRBV6-1
size: once
J: TRBJ2-7
D: TRBD2

CDR3: CSTDRGDYGYTF
DNA: TGCAGCACTGACAGGGGGGACTATGGCTACACCTTC
V: TRBV29-1
size: NA
J: TRBJ1-2
D: TRBD1

CDR3: CASSVADAGRAPWLRWDRGYTF
DNA: TGTGCCAGCAGCGTCGCCGACGCGGGCCGGGCGCCTTGGCTGAGGTGGGATCGTGGCTACACCTTC
V: TRBV9
size: NA
J: TRBJ1-2
D: NA

CDR3: CASSLAASGMYNEQFF
DNA: TGTGCCAGCAGCCTGGCAGCTAGCGGGATGTACAATGAGCAGTTCTTC
V: TRBV5-6
size: NA
J: TRBJ2-1
D: TRBD2

CDR3: CSALLEFF
DNA: TGCAGTGCTTTACTAGAGTTCTTC
V: TRBV20-1
size: NA
J: TRBJ2-1
D: NA

CDR3: CAWSLGDTQYF
DNA: TGTGCCTGGTCCCTGGGTGATACGCAGTATTTT
V: TRBV30
size: NA
J: TRBJ2-3
D: NA

CDR3: CSAIDATNTGELFF
DNA: TGCAGTGCTATAGACGCCACGAACACCGGGGAGCTGTTTTTT
V: TRBV20-1
size: NA
J: TRBJ2-2
D: NA

CDR3: CAWSATGGNSYNEQFF
DNA: TGTGCCTGGAGTGCAACCGGGGGGAATTCCTACAATGAGCAGTTCTTC
V: TRBV30
size: few
J: TRBJ2-1
D: TRBD2

CDR3: CASSPWGAGKNIQYF
DNA: TGTGCCAGCAGCCCTTGGGGAGCGGGCAAAAACATTCAGTACTTC
V: TRBV13
size: few
J: TRBJ2-4
D: NA

CDR3: CASSQDLGEAYNEQFF
DNA: TGTGCCAGCAGCCAAGATCTGGGGGAAGCCTACAATGAGCAGTTCTTC
V: TRBV3-1
size: NA
J: TRBJ2-1
D: NA

CDR3: CATSDLPSGEQFF
DNA: TGTGCCACCAGTGATTTGCCCTCAGGGGAGCAGTTCTTC
V: TRBV24-1
size: NA
J: TRBJ2-1
D: NA

CDR3: CASSAPGQKMNTEAFF
DNA: TGTGCCAGCAGCGCACCGGGACAGAAAATGAACACTGAAGCTTTCTTT
V: TRBV7-9
size: NA
J: TRBJ1-1
D: TRBD1

CDR3: CASTPWSASTDTQYF
DNA: TGTGCCAGCACCCCTTGGTCGGCCAGCACAGATACGCAGTATTTT
V: TRBV5-6
size: NA
J: TRBJ2-3
D: NA

CDR3: CSVGLTREQFF
DNA: TGCAGCGTTGGCCTTACGCGTGAGCAGTTCTTC
V: TRBV29-1
size: NA
J: TRBJ2-1
D: NA

CDR3: CASSLVGGGNSPLHF
DNA: TGTGCCAGCAGTTTGGTTGGGGGCGGTAATTCACCCCTCCACTTT
V: TRBV27
size: NA
J: TRBJ1-6
D: NA

CDR3: CASGWSPTQPQHF
DNA: TGTGCCAGCGGATGGTCACCGACTCAGCCCCAGCATTTT
V: TRBV5-4
size: NA
J: TRBJ1-5
D: NA

CDR3: CASGQLTGTDGYTF
DNA: TGTGCTAGTGGCCAGTTGACAGGGACCGATGGCTACACCTTC
V: TRBV12-5
size: NA
J: TRBJ1-2
D: TRBD1

CDR3: CASSPPVETQYF
DNA: TGTGCCAGCAGTCCGCCTGTAGAGACCCAGTACTTC
V: TRBV28
size: NA
J: TRBJ2-5
D: NA

CDR3: CASSPGHGGLTEAFF
DNA: TGTGCCAGCAGTCCGGGACACGGGGGGCTCACTGAAGCTTTCTTT
V: TRBV27
size: NA
J: TRBJ1-1
D: NA

CDR3: CASSFGGADYGYTF
DNA: TGTGCCAGCAGCTTCGGTGGGGCAGACTATGGCTACACCTTC
V: TRBV7-2
size: few
J: TRBJ1-2
D: NA

CDR3: CASSLMTSGRQTQYF
DNA: TGTGCCAGCAGCTTAATGACTAGCGGGAGGCAGACCCAGTACTTC
V: TRBV5-6
size: NA
J: TRBJ2-5
D: TRBD2

CDR3: CASSGGQSGQPQHF
DNA: TGTGCCAGCAGCGGGGGGCAGTCGGGTCAGCCCCAGCATTTT
V: TRBV9
size: few
J: TRBJ1-5
D: NA

CDR3: CASSQANDAGYNEQFF
DNA: TGTGCCAGCAGCCAAGCAAATGATGCCGGCTACAATGAGCAGTTCTTC
V: TRBV3-1
size: NA
J: TRBJ2-1
D: NA

CDR3: CASSFSLGNPSGTQYF
DNA: TGTGCCAGCAGTTTTTCGCTCGGCAACCCGTCGGGGACCCAGTACTTC
V: TRBV12-3/TRBV12-4
size: NA
J: TRBJ2-5
D: NA

CDR3: CASSLGMPTDTQYF
DNA: TGCGCCAGCAGCTTGGGGATGCCCACAGATACGCAGTATTTT
V: TRBV5-1
size: NA
J: TRBJ2-3
D: NA

CDR3: CACGLGNTEAFF
DNA: TGTGCCTGTGGGTTGGGAAACACTGAAGCTTTCTTT
V: TRBV5-4
size: NA
J: TRBJ1-1
D: NA